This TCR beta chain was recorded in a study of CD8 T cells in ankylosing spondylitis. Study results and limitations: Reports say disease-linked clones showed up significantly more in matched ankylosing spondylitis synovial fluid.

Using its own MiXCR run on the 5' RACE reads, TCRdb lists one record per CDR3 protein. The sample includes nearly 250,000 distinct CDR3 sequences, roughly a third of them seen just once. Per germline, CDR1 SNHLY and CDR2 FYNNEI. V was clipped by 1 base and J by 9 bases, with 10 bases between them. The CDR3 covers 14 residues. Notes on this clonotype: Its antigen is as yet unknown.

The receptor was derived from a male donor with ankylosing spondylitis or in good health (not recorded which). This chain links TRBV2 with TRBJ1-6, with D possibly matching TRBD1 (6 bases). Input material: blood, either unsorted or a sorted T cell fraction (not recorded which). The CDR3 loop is CASSEGQASSPLHF. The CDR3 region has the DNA TGTGCCAGCAGTGAAGGACAGGCTTCTTCACCCCTCCACTTT.